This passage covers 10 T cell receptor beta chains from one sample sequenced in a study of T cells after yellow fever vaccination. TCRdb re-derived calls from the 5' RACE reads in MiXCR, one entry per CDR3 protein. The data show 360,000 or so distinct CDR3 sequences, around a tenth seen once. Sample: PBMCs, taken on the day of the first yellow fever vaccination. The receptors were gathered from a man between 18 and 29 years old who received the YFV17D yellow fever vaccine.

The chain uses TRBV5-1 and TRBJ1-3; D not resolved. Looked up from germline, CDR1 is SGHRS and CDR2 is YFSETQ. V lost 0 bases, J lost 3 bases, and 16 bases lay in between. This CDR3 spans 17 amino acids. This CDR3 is CASSLEGSNIGGNTIYF. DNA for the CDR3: TGCGCCAGCAGCTTGGAAGGGTCTAACATCGGTGGAAACACCATATATTTT.

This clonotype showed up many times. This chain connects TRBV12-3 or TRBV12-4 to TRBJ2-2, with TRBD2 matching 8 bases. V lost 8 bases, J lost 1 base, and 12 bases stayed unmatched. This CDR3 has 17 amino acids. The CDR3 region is CASPKKDSGGNTGELFF. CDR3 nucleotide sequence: TGTGCCAGCCCGAAAAAAGACAGCGGGGGGAACACCGGGGAGCTGTTTTTT.

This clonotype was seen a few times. The CDR3 DNA follows: TGTGCCAGCAGTTTTCAGGCACTCTCCTACGAGCAGTACTTC. It specifies CASSFQALSYEQYF. The chain joins TRBV27 to TRBJ2-7; D unresolved. Germline assignment: CDR1 MNHEY and CDR2 SMNVEV (reference sequence). V was cut by 3 bases and J by 0 bases, with 9 bases left in between. The CDR3 extends over 14 amino acids.

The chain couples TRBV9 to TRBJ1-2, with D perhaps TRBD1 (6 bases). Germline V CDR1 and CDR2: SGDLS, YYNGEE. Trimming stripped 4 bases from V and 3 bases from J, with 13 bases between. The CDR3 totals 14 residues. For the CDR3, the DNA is TGTGCCAGCAGCTCCCAGACAGGCTACTATGGCTACACCTTC. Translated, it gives CASSSQTGYYGYTF.

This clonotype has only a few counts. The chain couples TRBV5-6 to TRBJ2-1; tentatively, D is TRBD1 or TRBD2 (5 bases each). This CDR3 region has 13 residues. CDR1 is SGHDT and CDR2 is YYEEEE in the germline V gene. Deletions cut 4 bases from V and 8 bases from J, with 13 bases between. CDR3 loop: CASSPRGVHEQFF. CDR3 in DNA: TGTGCCAGCAGCCCCCGGGGCGTGCATGAGCAGTTCTTC.

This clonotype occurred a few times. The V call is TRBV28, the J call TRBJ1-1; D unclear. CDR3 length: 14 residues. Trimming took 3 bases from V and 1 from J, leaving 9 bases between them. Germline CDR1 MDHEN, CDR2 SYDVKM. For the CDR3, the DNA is TGTGCCAGCAGTTTCGCGGCGGCGAACACTGAAGCTTTCTTT. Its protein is CASSFAAANTEAFF. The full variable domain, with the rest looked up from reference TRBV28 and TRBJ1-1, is DVKVTQSSRYLVKRTGEKVFLECVQDMDHENMFWYRQDPGLGLRLIYFSYDVKMKEKGDIPEGYSVSREKKERFSLILESASTNQTSMYLCASSFAAANTEAFFGQGTRLTVV.

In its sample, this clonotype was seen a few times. CDR3 nucleotide sequence: TGTGCCAGCAGCTTAGACGGCAGTTCGGAGACCCAGTACTTC. Translation gives CASSLDGSSETQYF. J is TRBJ2-5 and V is TRBV11-2; no reliable D call. With 0 bases removed from V and 5 bases from J, the gap between germline ends came to 10 bases. Looked up from germline, CDR1 is SGHAT and CDR2 is FQNNGV. The CDR3 consists of 14 residues. Supplemented by reference TRBV11-2 and TRBJ2-5, the full variable domain reads EAGVAQSPRYKIIEKRQSVAFWCNPISGHATLYWYQQILGQGPKLLIQFQNNGVVDDSQLPKDRFSAERLKGVDSTLKIQPAKLEDSAVYLCASSLDGSSETQYFGPGTRLLVL.

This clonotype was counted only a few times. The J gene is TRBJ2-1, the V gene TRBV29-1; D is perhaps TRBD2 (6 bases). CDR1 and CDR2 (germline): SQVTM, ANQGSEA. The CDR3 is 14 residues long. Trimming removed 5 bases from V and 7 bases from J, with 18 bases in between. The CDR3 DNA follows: TGCAGCGTTCGGGGGACGCGGGCCTTAAATGAGCAGTTCTTC. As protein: CSVRGTRALNEQFF.

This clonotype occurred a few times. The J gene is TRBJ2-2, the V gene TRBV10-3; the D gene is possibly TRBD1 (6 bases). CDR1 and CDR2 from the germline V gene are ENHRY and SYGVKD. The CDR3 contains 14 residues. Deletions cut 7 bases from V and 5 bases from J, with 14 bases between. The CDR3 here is CAITGTPTTGELFF. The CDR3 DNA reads TGTGCCATCACTGGGACACCTACTACCGGGGAGCTGTTTTTT.

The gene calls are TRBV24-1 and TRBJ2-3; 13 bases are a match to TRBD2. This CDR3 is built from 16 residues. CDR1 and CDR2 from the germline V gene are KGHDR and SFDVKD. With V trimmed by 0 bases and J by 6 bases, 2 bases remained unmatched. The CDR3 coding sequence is TGTGCCACCAGTGATTTGGGACTAGCGGGGGCGGATACGCAGTATTTT. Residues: CATSDLGLAGADTQYF.